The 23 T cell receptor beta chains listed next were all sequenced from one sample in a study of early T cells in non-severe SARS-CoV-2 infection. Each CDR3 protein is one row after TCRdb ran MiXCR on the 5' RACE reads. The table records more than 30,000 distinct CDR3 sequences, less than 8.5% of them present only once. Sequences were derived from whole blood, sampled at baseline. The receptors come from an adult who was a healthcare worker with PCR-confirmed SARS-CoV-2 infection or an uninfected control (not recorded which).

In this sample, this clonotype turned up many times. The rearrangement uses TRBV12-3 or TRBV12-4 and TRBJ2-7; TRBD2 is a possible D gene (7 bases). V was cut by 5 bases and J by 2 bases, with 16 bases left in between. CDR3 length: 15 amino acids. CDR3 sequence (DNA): TGTGCCAGCAGTACCACAGGGAGCGGGGCCTACGAGCAGTACTTC. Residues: CASSTTGSGAYEQYF.

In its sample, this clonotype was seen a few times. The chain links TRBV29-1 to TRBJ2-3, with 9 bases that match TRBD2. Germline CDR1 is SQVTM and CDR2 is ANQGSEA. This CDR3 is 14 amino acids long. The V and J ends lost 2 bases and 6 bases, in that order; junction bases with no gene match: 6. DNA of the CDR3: TGCAGCGTTGAATGGGCGGGAGGGCTGGATACGCAGTATTTT. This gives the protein CSVEWAGGLDTQYF.

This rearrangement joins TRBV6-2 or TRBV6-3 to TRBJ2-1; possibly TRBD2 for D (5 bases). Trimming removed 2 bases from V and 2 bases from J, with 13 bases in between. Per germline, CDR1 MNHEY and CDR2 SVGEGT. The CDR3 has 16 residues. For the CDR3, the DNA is TGTGCCAGCAGTTACAAGGTGGGAGTCGCCTACAATGAGCAGTTCTTC. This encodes CASSYKVGVAYNEQFF.

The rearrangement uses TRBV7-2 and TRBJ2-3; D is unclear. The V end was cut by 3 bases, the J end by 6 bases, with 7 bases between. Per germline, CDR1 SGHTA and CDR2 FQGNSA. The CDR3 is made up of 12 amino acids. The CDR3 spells CASSFSVDTQYF. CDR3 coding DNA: TGTGCCAGCAGCTTCTCGGTCGATACGCAGTATTTT.

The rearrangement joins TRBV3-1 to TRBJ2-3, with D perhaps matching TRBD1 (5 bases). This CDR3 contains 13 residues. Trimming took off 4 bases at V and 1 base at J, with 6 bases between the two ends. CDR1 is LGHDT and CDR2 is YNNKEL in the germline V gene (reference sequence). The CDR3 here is CASSLRGTDTQYF. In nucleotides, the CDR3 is TGTGCCAGCAGCCTCAGGGGCACAGATACGCAGTATTTT.

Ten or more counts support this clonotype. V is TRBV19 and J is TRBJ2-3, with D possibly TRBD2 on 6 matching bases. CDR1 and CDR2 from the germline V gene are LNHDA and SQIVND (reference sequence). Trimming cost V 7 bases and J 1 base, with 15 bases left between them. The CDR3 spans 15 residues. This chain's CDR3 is CASNDAGFGTDTQYF. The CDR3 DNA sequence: TGTGCCAGTAACGACGCGGGATTTGGCACAGATACGCAGTATTTT.

The DNA for the CDR3 is TGTGCCACCAGAAGCGGGGGGGGCCCCTACAATGAGCAGTTCTTC. This translates into CATRSGGGPYNEQFF. The J gene is TRBJ2-1, the V gene TRBV24-1; 10 bases are shared with TRBD2. CDR1 is KGHDR and CDR2 is SFDVKD in the germline V gene. V lost 7 bases, J lost 2 bases, and 4 bases stayed unmatched. This CDR3 spans 15 amino acids.

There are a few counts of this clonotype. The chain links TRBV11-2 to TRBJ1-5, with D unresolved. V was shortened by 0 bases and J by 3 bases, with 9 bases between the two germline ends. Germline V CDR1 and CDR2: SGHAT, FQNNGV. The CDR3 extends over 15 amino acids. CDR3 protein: CASSLDPGPNQPQHF. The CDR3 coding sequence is TGTGCCAGCAGCTTAGATCCCGGGCCCAATCAGCCCCAGCATTTT.

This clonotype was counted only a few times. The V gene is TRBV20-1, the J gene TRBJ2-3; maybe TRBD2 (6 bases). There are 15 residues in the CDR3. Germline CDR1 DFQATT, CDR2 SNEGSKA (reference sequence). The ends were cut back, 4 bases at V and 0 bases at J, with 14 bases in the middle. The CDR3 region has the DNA TGCAGTGCTACCATAAGCGGGTCTAGCACAGATACGCAGTATTTT. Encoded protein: CSATISGSSTDTQYF.

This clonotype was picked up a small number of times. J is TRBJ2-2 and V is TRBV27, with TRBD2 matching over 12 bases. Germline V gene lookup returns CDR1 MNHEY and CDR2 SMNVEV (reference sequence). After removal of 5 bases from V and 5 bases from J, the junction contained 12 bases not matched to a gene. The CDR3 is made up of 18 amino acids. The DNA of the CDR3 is TGTGCCAGCAGTGGGGGGTACTGGCTAGCGGGAGGGACCGGGGAGCTGTTTTTT. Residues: CASSGGYWLAGGTGELFF.

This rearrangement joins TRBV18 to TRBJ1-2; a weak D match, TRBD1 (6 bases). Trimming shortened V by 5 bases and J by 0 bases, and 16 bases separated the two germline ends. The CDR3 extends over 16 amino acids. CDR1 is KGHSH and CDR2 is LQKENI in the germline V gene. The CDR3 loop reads CASSEGQGTSNYGYTF. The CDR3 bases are TGTGCCAGCTCAGAGGGACAAGGCACCTCTAACTATGGCTACACCTTC.

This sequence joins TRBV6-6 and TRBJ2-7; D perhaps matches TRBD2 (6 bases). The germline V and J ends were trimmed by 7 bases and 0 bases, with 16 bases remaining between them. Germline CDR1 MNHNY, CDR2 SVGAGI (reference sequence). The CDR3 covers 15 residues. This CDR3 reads CASTPIADYSYEQYF. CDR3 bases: TGTGCCAGCACCCCCATAGCGGACTACTCCTACGAGCAGTACTTC.

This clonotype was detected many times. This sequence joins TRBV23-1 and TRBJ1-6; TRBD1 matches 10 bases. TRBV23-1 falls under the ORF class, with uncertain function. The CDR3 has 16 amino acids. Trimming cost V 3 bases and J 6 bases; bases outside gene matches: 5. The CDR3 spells CASSHFRDRGNSPLHF. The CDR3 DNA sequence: TGCGCCAGCAGTCATTTCCGGGACAGGGGTAATTCACCCCTCCACTTT.

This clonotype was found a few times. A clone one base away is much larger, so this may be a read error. CDR3 DNA: TGTGCCACCGCAGGCGGGACAGCCAACAATGAGCAGTTCTTC. It yields the protein CATAGGTANNEQFF. The chain is built from TRBV24-1 and TRBJ2-1; a possible D gene is TRBD1 (7 bases). The germline V gene has CDR1 KGHDR and CDR2 SFDVKD. Trimming removed 9 bases from V and 5 bases from J, with 16 bases in between. There are 14 residues in the CDR3.

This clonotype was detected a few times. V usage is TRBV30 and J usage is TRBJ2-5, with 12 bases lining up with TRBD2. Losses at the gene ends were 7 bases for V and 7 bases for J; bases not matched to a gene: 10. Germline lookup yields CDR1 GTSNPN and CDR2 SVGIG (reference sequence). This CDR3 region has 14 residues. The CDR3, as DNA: TGTGCCTCTACCGGACTAGCGGGATTTACGACCCAGTACTTC. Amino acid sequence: CASTGLAGFTTQYF.

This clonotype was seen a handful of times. Here the CDR3 DNA reads TGTGCCAGCAGCTTAAGCGGGAGTGCCGCAGATACGCAGTATTTT. This encodes CASSLSGSAADTQYF. The V call is TRBV7-2, the J call TRBJ2-3; 8 bases line up with TRBD2. This CDR3 has 15 residues. Germline V gene sequence: CDR1 SGHTA, CDR2 FQGNSA. The ends lost 2 bases at V and 4 bases at J; junction bases unmatched: 5.

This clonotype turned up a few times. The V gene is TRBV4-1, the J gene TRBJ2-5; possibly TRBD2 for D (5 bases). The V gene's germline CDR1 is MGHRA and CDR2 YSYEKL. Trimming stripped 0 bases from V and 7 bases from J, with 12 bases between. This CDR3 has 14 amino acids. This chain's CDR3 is CASSQEGSSGTQYF. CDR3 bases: TGCGCCAGCAGCCAAGAAGGATCGAGCGGGACCCAGTACTTC.

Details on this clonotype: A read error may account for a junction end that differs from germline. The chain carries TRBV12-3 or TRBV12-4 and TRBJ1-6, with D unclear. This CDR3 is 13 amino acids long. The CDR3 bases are TGTGCCAGCAGTGTCGACGGAAATTCAGCCCTCCACTTT. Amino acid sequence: CASSVDGNSALHF.

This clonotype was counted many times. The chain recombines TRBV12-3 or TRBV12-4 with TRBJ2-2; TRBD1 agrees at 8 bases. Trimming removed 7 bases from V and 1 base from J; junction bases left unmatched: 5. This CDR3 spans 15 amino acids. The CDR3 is CASTPDRGNTGELFF. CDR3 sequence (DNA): TGTGCCAGCACCCCAGACAGGGGGAACACCGGGGAGCTGTTTTTT.

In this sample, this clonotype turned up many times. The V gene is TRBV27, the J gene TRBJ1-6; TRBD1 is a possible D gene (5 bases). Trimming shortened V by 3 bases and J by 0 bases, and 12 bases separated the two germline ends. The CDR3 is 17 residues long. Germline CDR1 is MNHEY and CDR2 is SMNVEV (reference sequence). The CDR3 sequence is CASSFLGVSSYNSPLHF. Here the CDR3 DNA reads TGTGCCAGCAGTTTTCTAGGGGTGAGCTCCTATAATTCACCCCTCCACTTT.

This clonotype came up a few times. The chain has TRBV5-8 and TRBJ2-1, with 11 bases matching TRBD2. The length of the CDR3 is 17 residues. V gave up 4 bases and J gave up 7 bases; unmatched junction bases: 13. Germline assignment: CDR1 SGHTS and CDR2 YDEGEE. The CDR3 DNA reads TGTGCCAGCAGCCTGGCCCTGACTAGCGGGACTTGGAATGAGCAGTTCTTC. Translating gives CASSLALTSGTWNEQFF.

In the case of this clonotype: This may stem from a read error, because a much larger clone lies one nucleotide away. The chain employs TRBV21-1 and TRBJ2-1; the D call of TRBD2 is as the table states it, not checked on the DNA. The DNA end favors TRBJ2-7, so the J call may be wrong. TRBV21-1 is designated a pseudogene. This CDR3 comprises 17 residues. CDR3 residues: CASSKRRRGPSYNEQYF. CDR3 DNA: TGTGCCAGCAGCAAAAGAAGGAGGGGACCGAGTTACAATGAGCAGTACTTC.

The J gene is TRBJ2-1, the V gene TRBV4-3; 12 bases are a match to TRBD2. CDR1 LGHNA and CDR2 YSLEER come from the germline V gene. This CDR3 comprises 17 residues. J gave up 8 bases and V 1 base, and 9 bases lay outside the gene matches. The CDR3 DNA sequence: TGCGCCAGCAGCCAAGGATCGACTAGCGGGAGAGGGGATGAGCAGTTCTTC. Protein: CASSQGSTSGRGDEQFF.